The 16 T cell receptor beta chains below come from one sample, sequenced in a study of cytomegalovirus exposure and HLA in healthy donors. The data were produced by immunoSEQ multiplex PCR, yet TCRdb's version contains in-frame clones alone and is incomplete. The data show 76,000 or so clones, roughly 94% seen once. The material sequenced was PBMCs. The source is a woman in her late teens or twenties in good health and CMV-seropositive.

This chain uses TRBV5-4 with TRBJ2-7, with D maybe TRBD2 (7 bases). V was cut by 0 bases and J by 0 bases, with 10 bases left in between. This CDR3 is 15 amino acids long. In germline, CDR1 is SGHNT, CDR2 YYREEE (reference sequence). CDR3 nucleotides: TGTGCCAGCAGCTTGGAGGGGGGGTTCTCCTACGAGCAGTACTTC. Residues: CASSLEGGFSYEQYF.

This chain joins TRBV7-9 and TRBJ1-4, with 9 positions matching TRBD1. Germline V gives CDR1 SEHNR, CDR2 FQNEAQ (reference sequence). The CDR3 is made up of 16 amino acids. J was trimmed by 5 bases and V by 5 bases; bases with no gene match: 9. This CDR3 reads CASSVQAGTGNEKLFF. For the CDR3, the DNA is TGTGCCAGCAGCGTTCAGGCCGGGACAGGGAATGAAAAACTGTTTTTT.

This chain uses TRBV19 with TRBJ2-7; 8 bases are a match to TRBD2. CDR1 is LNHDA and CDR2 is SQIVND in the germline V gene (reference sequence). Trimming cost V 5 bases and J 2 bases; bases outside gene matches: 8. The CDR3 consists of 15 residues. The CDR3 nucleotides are TGTGCCAGTAGTGCGGACACTAGCGGAACCTACGAGCAGTACTTC. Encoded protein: CASSADTSGTYEQYF.

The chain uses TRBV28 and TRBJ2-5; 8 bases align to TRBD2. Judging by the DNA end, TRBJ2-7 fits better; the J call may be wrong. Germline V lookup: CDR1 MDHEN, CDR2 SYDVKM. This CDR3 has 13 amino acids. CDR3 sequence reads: CASSVGRDYEQYF. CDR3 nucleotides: TGTGCCAGTTCGGTCGGGAGGGACTACGAGCAGTACTTC.

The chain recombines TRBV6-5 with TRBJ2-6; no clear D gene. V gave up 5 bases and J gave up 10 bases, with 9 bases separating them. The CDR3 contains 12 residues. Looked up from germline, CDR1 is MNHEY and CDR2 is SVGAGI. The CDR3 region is CASSPLVNVLTF. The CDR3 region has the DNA TGTGCCAGCAGTCCCCTAGTGAACGTCCTGACTTTC.

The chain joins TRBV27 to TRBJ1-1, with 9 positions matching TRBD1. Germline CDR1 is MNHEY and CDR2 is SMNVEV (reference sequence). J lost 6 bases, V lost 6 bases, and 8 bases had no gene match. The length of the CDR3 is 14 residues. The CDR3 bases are TGTGCCAGCAGAAAGGACAGGGGTATCGCTGAAGCTTTCTTT. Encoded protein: CASRKDRGIAEAFF.

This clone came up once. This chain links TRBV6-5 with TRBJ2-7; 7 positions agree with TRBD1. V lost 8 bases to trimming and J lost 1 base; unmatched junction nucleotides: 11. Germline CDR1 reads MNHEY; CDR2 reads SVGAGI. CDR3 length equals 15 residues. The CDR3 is CASSNRGWESYEQYF. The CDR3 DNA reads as TGTGCCAGCTCGAACAGGGGATGGGAGTCCTACGAGCAGTACTTC.

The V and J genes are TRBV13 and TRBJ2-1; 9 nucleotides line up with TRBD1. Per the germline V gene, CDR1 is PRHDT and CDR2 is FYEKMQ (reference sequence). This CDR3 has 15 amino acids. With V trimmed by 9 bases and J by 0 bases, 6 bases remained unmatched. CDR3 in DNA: TGTGCCAGTCAACAGGGGGCCCTCTCCTACAATGAGCAGTTCTTC. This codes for CASQQGALSYNEQFF.

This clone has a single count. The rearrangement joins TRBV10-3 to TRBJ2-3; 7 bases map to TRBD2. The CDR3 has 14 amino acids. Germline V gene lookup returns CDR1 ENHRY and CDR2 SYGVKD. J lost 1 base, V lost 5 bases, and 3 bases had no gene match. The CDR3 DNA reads TGTGCCATCAGTCGGGGGGAAGGCACAGATACGCAGTATTTT. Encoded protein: CAISRGEGTDTQYF.

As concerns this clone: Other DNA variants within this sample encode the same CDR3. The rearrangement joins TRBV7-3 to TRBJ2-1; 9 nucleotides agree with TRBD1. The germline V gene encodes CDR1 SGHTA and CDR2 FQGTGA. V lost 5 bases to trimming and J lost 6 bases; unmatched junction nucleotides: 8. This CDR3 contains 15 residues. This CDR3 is CASSASGTGFNEQFF. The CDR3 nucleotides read TGTGCCAGCAGCGCCTCCGGGACAGGGTTCAATGAGCAGTTCTTC.

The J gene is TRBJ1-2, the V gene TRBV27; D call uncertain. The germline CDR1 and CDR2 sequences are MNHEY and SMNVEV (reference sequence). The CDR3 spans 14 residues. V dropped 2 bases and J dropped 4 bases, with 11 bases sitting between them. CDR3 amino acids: CASSLGEKAYGYTF. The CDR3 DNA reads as TGTGCCAGCAGTTTAGGAGAAAAAGCCTATGGCTACACCTTC.

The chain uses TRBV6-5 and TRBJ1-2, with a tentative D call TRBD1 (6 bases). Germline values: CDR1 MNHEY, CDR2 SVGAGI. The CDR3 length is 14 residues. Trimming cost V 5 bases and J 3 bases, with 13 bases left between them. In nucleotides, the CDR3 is TGTGCCAGCAGTCATTCTGAGGGGGACTATGGCTACACCTTC. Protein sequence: CASSHSEGDYGYTF.

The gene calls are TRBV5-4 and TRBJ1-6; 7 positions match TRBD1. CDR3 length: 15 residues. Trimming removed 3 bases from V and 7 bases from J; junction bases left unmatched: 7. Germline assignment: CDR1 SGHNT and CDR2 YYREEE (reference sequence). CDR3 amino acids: CASSSGTDINSPLHF. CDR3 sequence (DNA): TGTGCCAGCAGCTCCGGGACAGACATCAATTCACCCCTCCACTTT.

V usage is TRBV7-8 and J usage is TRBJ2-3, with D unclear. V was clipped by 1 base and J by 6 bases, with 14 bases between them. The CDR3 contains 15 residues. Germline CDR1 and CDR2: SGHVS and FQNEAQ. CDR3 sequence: CASSLVRAPLDTQYF. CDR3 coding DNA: TGTGCCAGCAGCTTAGTTCGAGCCCCATTGGATACGCAGTATTTT.

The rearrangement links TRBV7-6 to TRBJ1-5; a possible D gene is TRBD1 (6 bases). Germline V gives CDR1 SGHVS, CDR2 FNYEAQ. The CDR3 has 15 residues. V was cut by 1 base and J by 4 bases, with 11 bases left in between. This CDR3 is CASSLGRGVNQPQHF. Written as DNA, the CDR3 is TGTGCCAGCAGCTTAGGCAGGGGTGTGAATCAGCCCCAGCATTTT.

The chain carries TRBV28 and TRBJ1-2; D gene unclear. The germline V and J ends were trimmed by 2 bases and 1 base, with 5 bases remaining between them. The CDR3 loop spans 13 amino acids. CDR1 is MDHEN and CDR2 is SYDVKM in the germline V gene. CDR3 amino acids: CASSLLLNYGYTF. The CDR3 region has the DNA TGTGCCAGCAGTTTACTACTTAACTATGGCTACACCTTC.